A single sample gave rise to the 18 T cell receptor beta chains below, sequenced in a study of T cells in women clearing cervical HPV infection. Sequencing was performed with immunoSEQ multiplex PCR; in TCRdb, only in-frame clones are kept and a portion is missing. Recorded for this sample: approximately 52,000 clones. Source material: blood buffy coat. The receptors stem from a woman between 18 and 69 years old with a cervical HPV16 infection that either progressed to CIN3+ or cleared (not recorded which).

On this clone itself: The DNA ends 3 residues before the CDR3 does, and the rest of the CDR3 is filled in from the germline J gene. The rearrangement joins TRBV6-2 or TRBV6-3 to TRBJ1-2; D is possibly TRBD1 (5 bases). Trimming removed 6 bases from V and 4 bases from J, with 15 bases in between. Looked up from germline, CDR1 is MNHEY and CDR2 is SVGEGT. CDR3 length: 14 amino acids. CDR3 sequence: CASRTVTYSYGYTF. The CDR3 DNA, read in part, is TGTGCCAGCAGGACAGTGACTTACTCCTATGGC.

As concerns this clone: The read finishes 3 residues shy of the CDR3 end, and the germline J gene is used to complete it. The V call is TRBV20-1, the J call TRBJ2-7; no clear D gene. The CDR3 is 15 amino acids. With 0 bases removed from V and 6 bases from J, the gap between germline ends came to 18 bases. Germline assignment: CDR1 DFQATT and CDR2 SNEGSKA (reference sequence). CDR3 DNA (partial): TGCAGTGCTAGAGACCACCTGACGGTTAGGGCCGAG. The encoded protein is CSARDHLTVRAE. From start to end, the CDR3 is CSARDHLTVRAEQYF.

In regard to this clone: Read sequence stops 3 residues before the CDR3 end, and the germline J gene provides the missing end. The V and J genes are TRBV9 and TRBJ1-1, with 7 bases aligning to TRBD1. Losses at the gene ends were 0 bases for V and 4 bases for J; bases not matched to a gene: 3. Germline lookup yields CDR1 SGDLS and CDR2 YYNGEE. The CDR3 sequence is 14 residues long. The sequenced part of the CDR3 DNA is TGTGCCAGCAGCGTAGTAGGGGGCGGCACTGAA. As protein: CASSVVGGGTE. The complete CDR3 sequence is CASSVVGGGTEAFF.

Comment on this clone: The sequenced fragment ends 3 residues before the CDR3 boundary, so the rest is inferred from the germline J gene. The gene calls are TRBV18 and TRBJ2-2, with D perhaps TRBD1 (6 bases). CDR1 is KGHSH and CDR2 is LQKENI in the germline V gene. The length of the CDR3 is 16 residues. The germline V and J ends were trimmed by 2 bases and 4 bases, with 14 bases remaining between them. The chain's CDR3 is CASSPKQGQLTGELFF. The sequenced part of the CDR3 DNA is TGTGCCAGCTCACCAAAACAGGGACAACTCACCGGGGAG.

Concerning this clone itself: The CDR3 is cut off 3 residues early in the read; its end comes from the germline J gene. The chain is built from TRBV29-1 and TRBJ1-1; D remains unclear. CDR1 is SQVTM and CDR2 is ANQGSEA in the germline V gene. CDR3 length: 12 residues. The CDR3 region is CSVEVASRGAFF. CDR3 DNA (partial): TGCAGCGTTGAAGTGGCCAGCCGAGGG.

On this clone: Sequencing ends 3 residues short of the CDR3 end; the germline J gene provides the rest. The chain carries TRBV19 and TRBJ1-1, with 7 bases that match TRBD1. CDR1 LNHDA and CDR2 SQIVND come from the germline V gene (reference sequence). With V trimmed by 5 bases and J by 0 bases, 3 bases remained unmatched. The CDR3 has 14 residues. The sequenced part of the CDR3 DNA is TGTGCCAGTAGTGACAGGGTCCTGAACACTGAA. Its protein is CASSDRVLNTE. The full CDR3 sequence reads CASSDRVLNTEAFF.

The DNA read from the CDR3 is TGTGCCAGTAGTACCCGACAGGGAGCTAATGAAAAA. It specifies CASSTRQGANEK. The whole CDR3 reads CASSTRQGANEKLFF. V is TRBV19 and J is TRBJ1-4; 7 nucleotides match TRBD1. The CDR3 end falls 3 residues outside the read, so it is completed with the germline J gene. This CDR3 is 15 amino acids long. Germline CDR1 reads LNHDA; CDR2 reads SQIVND (reference sequence). V lost 4 bases, J lost 3 bases, and 5 bases stayed unmatched.

Comments on this clone: Sequencing ends 3 residues short of the CDR3 end; the germline J gene provides the rest. The chain has TRBV11-2 and TRBJ2-3, with unresolved D. Germline loops: CDR1 SGHAT, CDR2 FQNNGV. V was cut by 5 bases and J by 0 bases, with 12 bases left in between. This CDR3 comprises 15 residues. CDR3 sequence reads: CASSVRVHSTDTQYF. The CDR3 bases that were read are TGTGCCAGCAGCGTCCGGGTCCACAGCACAGATACG.

On this clone: Read data end 3 residues before the CDR3 end; the end is taken from the germline J gene. J is TRBJ1-1 and V is TRBV5-1, with 7 bases that match TRBD1. V shed 0 bases, J shed 1 base, and the junction held 6 bases outside the gene matches. CDR1 SGHRS and CDR2 YFSETQ come from the germline V gene. The CDR3 has 16 amino acids. Incomplete CDR3 DNA: TGCGCCAGCAGCTTGGCCCTCCGGGACAGGAACACTGAA. Translated, it gives CASSLALRDRNTE. The complete CDR3 sequence is CASSLALRDRNTEAFF.

On this clone: The sequence runs out 3 residues before the end of the CDR3; the remainder is reconstructed from the germline J gene. J is TRBJ2-2 and V is TRBV5-1; the match to TRBD1 covers 11 bases. Germline assignment: CDR1 SGHRS and CDR2 YFSETQ. The CDR3 consists of 15 residues. V dropped 5 bases and J dropped 3; count of bases not matched to a gene: 3. CDR3 DNA (partial): TGCGCCAGCAGTACGGGACAGGGGGACACCGGGGAG. Protein sequence: CASSTGQGDTGE. The full-length CDR3 reads as CASSTGQGDTGELFF.

In regard to this clone: The read gets to within 3 residues of the CDR3 end, and the germline J gene fills in the rest. The chain couples TRBV14 to TRBJ1-4, with no clear D. This CDR3 contains 14 residues. CDR1 SGHDN and CDR2 FVKESK come from the germline V gene. Trimming left V 2 bases short and J 3 bases short, with 7 bases between. Incomplete CDR3 DNA: TGTGCCAGCAGCCAAACCCCGGCTAATGAAAAA. Its protein is CASSQTPANEK. The full CDR3 is CASSQTPANEKLFF.

The part of the CDR3 DNA that was read is TGCGCCAGCAGCCGTTGGGACACTTCGACAGATACG. This encodes CASSRWDTSTDT. The entire CDR3 protein is CASSRWDTSTDTQYF. This chain links TRBV4-1 with TRBJ2-3; the D gene is possibly TRBD1 (6 bases). The read stops 3 residues short of the end of the CDR3; the missing end is completed from the germline J gene. CDR1 MGHRA and CDR2 YSYEKL come from the germline V gene. The CDR3 length is 15 residues. V lost 4 bases and J lost 3, with 14 bases in between.

About this clone itself: The read terminates 3 residues before the CDR3 end, so the remaining end is supplied by the germline J gene. The chain recombines TRBV30 with TRBJ1-5, with 9 bases aligning to TRBD1. V shed 5 bases, J shed 6 bases, and the junction held 5 bases outside the gene matches. Looked up from germline, CDR1 is GTSNPN and CDR2 is SVGIG (reference sequence). There are 13 residues in the CDR3. The sequenced CDR3 bases are TGTGCCTGGGGACAGGGGCTCGGTCAGCCC. This translates into CAWGQGLGQP. The CDR3 in its entirety is CAWGQGLGQPQHF.

Remarks on this clone: The read comes to an end 3 residues before the CDR3 does, leaving the germline J gene to fill in the end. The V gene is TRBV20-1, the J gene TRBJ1-2; D is possibly TRBD1 (5 bases). This CDR3 is built from 14 residues. V gave up 0 bases and J gave up 3 bases, with 11 bases separating them. Germline values: CDR1 DFQATT, CDR2 SNEGSKA (reference sequence). CDR3 bases read: TGCAGTGCTAGAGATTACGGGGGGGACTATGGC. It is translated as CSARDYGGDYG. From start to end, the CDR3 is CSARDYGGDYGYTF.

Turning to this clone: The read stops 3 residues short of the end of the CDR3; the missing end is completed from the germline J gene. The chain joins TRBV19 to TRBJ2-4; TRBD2 agrees at 12 bases. The CDR3 length is 17 residues. Looked up from germline, CDR1 is LNHDA and CDR2 is SQIVND (reference sequence). Trimming removed 6 bases from V and 9 bases from J; junction bases left unmatched: 15. This CDR3 reads CASSRVKGTSGLIIQYF. The part of the CDR3 DNA that was read is TGTGCCAGTAGCCGGGTTAAGGGGACTAGCGGGCTTATCATT. The full variable domain, with the rest looked up from reference TRBV19 and TRBJ2-4, is DGGITQSPKYLFRKEGQNVTLSCEQNLNHDAMYWYRQDPGQGLRLIYYSQIVNDFQKGDIAEGYSVSREKKESFPLTVTSAQKNPTAFYLCASSRVKGTSGLIIQYFGAGTRLSVL.

On this clone: The sequenced fragment ends 3 residues before the CDR3 boundary, so the rest is inferred from the germline J gene. The rearrangement links TRBV2 to TRBJ2-1; a weak D match, TRBD1 (6 bases). The V end lost 4 bases, the J end lost 3 bases, and 16 bases lay between the germline ends. The CDR3 extends over 16 amino acids. The germline CDR1 and CDR2 sequences are SNHLY and FYNNEI. The CDR3 bases that were read are TGTGCCAGCAGTGCTACCGGGACAAAGGACTACAATGAG. It encodes CASSATGTKDYNE. The whole CDR3 region reads CASSATGTKDYNEQFF.

CDR3 bases read: TGCGCCAGCAGCTTGAGAGGGGAGATTGGGGTTTACGGC. This gives the protein CASSLRGEIGVYG. The full CDR3 reads CASSLRGEIGVYGYTF. This chain connects TRBV5-1 to TRBJ1-2; a weak D match, TRBD1 (5 bases). The read terminates 3 residues ahead of where the CDR3 ends, so the germline J gene completes it. CDR3 length equals 16 residues. Per the germline V gene, CDR1 is SGHRS and CDR2 is YFSETQ.

Worth noting for this clone: The DNA ends 3 residues before the CDR3 does, and the rest of the CDR3 is filled in from the germline J gene. The chain couples TRBV7-3 to TRBJ2-1; 9 bases map to TRBD1. The CDR3 is 15 residues long. Trimming took 5 bases from V and 6 from J; bases not matched to a gene: 8. Germline CDR1 and CDR2: SGHTA and FQGTGA. CDR3 bases read: TGTGCCAGCAGCCCCGGGACAGGGCTCCGCAATGAG. It is translated as CASSPGTGLRNE. The entire CDR3 sequence reads CASSPGTGLRNEQFF.